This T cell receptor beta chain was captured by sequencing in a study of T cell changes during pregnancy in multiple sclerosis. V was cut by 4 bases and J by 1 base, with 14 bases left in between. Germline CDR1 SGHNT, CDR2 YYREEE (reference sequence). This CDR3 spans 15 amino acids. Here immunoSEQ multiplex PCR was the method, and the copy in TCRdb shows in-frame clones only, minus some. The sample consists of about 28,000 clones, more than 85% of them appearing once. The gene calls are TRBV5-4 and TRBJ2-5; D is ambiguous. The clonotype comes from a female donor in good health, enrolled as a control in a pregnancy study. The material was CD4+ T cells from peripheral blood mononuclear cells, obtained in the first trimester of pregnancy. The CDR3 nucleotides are TGTGCCAGCAGCCCCGACTCGAACCCCCAAGAGACCCAGTACTTC. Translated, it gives CASSPDSNPQETQYF.